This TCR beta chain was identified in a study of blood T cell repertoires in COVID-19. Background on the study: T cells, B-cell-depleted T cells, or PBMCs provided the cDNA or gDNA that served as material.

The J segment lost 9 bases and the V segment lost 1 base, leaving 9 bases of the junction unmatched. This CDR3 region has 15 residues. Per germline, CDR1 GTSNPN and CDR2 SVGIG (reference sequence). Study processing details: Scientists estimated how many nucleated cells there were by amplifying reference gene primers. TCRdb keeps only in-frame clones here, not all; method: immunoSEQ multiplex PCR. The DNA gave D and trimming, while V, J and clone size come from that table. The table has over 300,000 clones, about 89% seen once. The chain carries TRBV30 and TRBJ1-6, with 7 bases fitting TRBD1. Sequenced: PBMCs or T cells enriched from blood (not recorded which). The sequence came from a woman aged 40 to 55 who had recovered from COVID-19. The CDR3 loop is CAWSAMTGNPSPLHF. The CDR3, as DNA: TGTGCCTGGAGTGCCATGACAGGGAACCCTTCACCCCTCCACTTT.